This T cell receptor (beta chain) was documented in a study of blood T cell repertoires in COVID-19. Cohort 3 recovery required two negative PCRs, clearance, or symptom resolution. Per the original data handling: It was from reference gene primer amplification that nucleated cell counts were estimated. Some clones are missing from TCRdb's copy, which holds only in-frame ones; the method was immunoSEQ multiplex PCR. The V and J calls and clone size come from that table; D and trimming were worked out from the DNA. This table holds around 300,000 clones, approximately 89% found once. This CDR3 has 15 amino acids. Germline CDR1 and CDR2: SGHNT and YYREEE (reference sequence). The junction had 3 bases not matched to a gene; V was cut back by 4 bases and J by 3 bases.

Input material: PBMCs or T cells enriched from blood (not recorded which). This TCR was recovered from a woman aged 25 to 39 who had recovered from COVID-19. The chain joins TRBV5-4 to TRBJ2-1, with 11 bases lining up with TRBD1. DNA for the CDR3: TGTGCCAGCAGCGCCGGGACAGGGGGCTACAATGAGCAGTTCTTC. It encodes CASSAGTGGYNEQFF.